The clone carrying this T cell receptor beta chain has at least ten counts. These data are taken from a study of T cells in Graves' hyperthyroidism and ophthalmopathy. Amplified regions were TCR beta CDR3 sequences from RNA transcripts. First-round RT-PCR of the TCR CDR3 relied on the HTBI primer set. Each CDR3 protein is one row after TCRdb ran MiXCR on the multiplex PCR reads. The repertoire holds around 500,000 distinct CDR3 sequences, with 14% as singletons. The CDR3 has 15 residues. Germline V CDR1 and CDR2: MDHEN, SYDVKM. The V segment lost 7 bases and the J segment 12 bases; nucleotides outside the gene matches: 18.

The sequencing input was blood. The chain combines TRBV28 with TRBJ2-1, with TRBD2 matching 7 bases. This sequence was found in a middle-aged woman with Graves' hyperthyroidism. This chain's CDR3 is CASTLASGVGRAQFF. The CDR3 DNA is TGTGCCAGCACTCTAGCGAGCGGGGTAGGACGGGCGCAGTTCTTC.